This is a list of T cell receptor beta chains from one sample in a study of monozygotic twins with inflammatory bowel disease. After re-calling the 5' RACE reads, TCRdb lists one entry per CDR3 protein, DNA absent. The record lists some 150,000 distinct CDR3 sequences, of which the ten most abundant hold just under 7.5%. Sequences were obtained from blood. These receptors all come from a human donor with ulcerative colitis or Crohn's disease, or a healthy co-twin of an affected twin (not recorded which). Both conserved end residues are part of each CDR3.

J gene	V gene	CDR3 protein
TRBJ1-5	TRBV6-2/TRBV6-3	CASSYGASFSNQPQHF
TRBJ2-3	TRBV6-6	CASSYLAGTDTQYF
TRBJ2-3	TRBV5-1	CASSLESTPTDTQYF
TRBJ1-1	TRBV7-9	CASSLPGKLEAFF
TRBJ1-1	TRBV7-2	CASSLNRQGGGAFF
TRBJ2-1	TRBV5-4	CASSVGSSKFF
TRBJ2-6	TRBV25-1	CASRFGSGGVISGANVLTF
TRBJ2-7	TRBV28	CASSLGLAGGDEQYF
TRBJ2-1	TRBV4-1	CASSQLAFPYNEQFF
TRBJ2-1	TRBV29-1	CSVEDWKGAYNEQFF
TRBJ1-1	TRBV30	CAWMYRVNTEAFF
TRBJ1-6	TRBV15	CATSRDLRRGNSPLHF
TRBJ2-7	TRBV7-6	CASSLESGGRTYEQYF
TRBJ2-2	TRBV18	CASSPPVRVTRGTGELFF
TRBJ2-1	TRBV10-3	CAISGTSGDYNEQFF
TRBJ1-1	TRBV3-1	CASSQGRFEAFF
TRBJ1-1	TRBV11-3	CASSTQQYTEAFF
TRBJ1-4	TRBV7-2	CASSLSGTGYNEKLFF
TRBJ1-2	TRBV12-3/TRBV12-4	CAISKGHEGYTF
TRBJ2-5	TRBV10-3	CAISEQETQYF
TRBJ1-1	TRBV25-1	CASSEGWLEAFF
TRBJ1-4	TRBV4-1	CASSYDRGATNEKLFF
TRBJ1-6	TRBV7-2	CASSGYRAIDSPLHF
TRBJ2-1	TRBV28	CASSPTPPYNEQFF
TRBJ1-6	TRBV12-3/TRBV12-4	CASSFSHLRQDSYNSPLHF
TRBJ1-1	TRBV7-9	CASSATGRNTEAFF
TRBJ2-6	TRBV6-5	CASSYWGTGTPGANVLTF
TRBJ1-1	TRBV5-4	CASSPRQGRGNTEAFF
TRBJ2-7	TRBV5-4	CALPPLTVRSSYEQYF
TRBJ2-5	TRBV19	CASSRSGGETQYF
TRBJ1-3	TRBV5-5	CASSSDRNSGNTIYF
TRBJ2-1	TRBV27	CATRQGAVNEQFF
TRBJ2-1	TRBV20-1	CSARVTGWTSGEQFF
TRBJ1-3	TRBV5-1	CASSSQGFENTIYF
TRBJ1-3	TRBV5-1	CASRSGQRDTIYF
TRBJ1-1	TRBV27	CASTAGVGTEAFF